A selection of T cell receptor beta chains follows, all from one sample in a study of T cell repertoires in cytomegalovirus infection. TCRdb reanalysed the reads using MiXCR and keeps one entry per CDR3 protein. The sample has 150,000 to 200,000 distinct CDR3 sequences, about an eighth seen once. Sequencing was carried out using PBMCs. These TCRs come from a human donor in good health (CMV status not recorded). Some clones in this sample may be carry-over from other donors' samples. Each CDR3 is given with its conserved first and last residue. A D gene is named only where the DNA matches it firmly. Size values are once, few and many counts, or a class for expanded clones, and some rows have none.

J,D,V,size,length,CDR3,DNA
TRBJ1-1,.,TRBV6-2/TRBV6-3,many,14,CASSYAAGNTEAFF,TGTGCCAGCAGTTACGCGGCAGGGAACACTGAAGCTTTCTTT
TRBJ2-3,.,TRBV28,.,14,CASSLRAIGDTQYF,TGTGCCAGCAGTTTAAGAGCAATCGGAGATACGCAGTATTTT
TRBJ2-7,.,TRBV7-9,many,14,CASRSSGIEFEQYF,TGTGCCAGCAGATCCTCCGGGATCGAATTCGAGCAGTACTTC
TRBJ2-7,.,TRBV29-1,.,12,CSVAVVGYEQYF,TGCAGCGTTGCGGTGGTGGGCTACGAGCAGTACTTC
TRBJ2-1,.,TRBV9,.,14,CASSVNIGLTEQFF,TGTGCCAGCAGCGTAAACATCGGTCTTACGGAGCAGTTCTTC
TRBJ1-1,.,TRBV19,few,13,CASSTLGDTEAFF,TGTGCCAGTAGTACTTTAGGGGACACTGAAGCTTTCTTT
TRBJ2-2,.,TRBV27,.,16,CASSRTGTMNTGELFF,TGTGCCAGCAGCCGAACTGGGACAATGAACACCGGGGAGCTGTTTTTT
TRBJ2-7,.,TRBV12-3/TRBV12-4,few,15,CASRPHQGGSYEQYF,TGTGCCAGCAGACCTCATCAGGGGGGGTCCTACGAGCAGTACTTC
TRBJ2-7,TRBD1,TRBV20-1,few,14,CSARRDRDLYEQYF,TGCAGTGCTAGGAGGGACAGGGACCTCTACGAGCAGTACTTC
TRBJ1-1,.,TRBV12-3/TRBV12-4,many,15,CASSLMQGTNTEAFF,TGTGCCAGCAGTTTGATGCAGGGGACGAACACTGAAGCTTTCTTT
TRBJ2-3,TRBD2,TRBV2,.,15,CASSGGGGRTDTQYF,TGTGCCAGCAGTGGCGGGGGGGGTCGGACAGATACGCAGTATTTT
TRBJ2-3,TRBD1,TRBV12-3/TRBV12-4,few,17,CAIGGPKGQTRTDTQYF,TGTGCCATCGGTGGGCCAAAGGGACAGACTCGCACAGATACGCAGTATTTT
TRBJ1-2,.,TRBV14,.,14,CASSQQNLGGGYTF,TGTGCCAGCAGCCAACAAAACCTCGGTGGGGGCTACACCTTC
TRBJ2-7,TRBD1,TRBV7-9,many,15,CASSGDTGVGYEQYF,TGTGCCAGCAGCGGAGACACAGGGGTCGGCTACGAGCAGTACTTC
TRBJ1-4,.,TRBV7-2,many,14,CASSQRGSNEKLFF,TGTGCCAGCAGCCAGCGGGGTTCTAATGAAAAACTGTTTTTT
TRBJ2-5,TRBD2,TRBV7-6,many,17,CASSLGPLAGGQETQYF,TGTGCCAGCAGCTTAGGCCCACTAGCGGGGGGCCAAGAGACCCAGTACTTC
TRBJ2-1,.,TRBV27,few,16,CASSSPSSGSYNEQFF,TGTGCCAGCAGTTCCCCGAGTAGCGGCTCCTACAATGAGCAGTTCTTC
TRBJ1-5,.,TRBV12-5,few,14,CASGLDGRRGPQHF,TGTGCTAGTGGTTTGGACGGTCGAAGGGGGCCCCAGCATTTT
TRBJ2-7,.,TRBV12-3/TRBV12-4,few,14,CASSLGQGFNEQYF,TGTGCCAGCAGTTTGGGCCAGGGGTTCAACGAGCAGTACTTC
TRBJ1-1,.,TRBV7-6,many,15,CASSLASGGLTEAFF,TGTGCCAGCAGCTTAGCTTCCGGGGGCCTGACTGAAGCTTTCTTT
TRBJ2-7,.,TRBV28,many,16,CASSFRPGGIAYEQYF,TGTGCCAGCAGTTTCCGCCCCGGTGGCATAGCCTACGAGCAGTACTTC
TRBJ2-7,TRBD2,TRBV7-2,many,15,CASSLEASGSYEQYF,TGTGCCAGCAGCTTAGAGGCTAGCGGGAGCTACGAGCAGTACTTC
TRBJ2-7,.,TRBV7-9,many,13,CASSTGLRAGQYF,TGTGCCAGCAGTACGGGCCTCCGCGCTGGGCAGTACTTC
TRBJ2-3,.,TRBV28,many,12,CASSLRGDTQYF,TGTGCCAGCAGTTTAAGGGGAGATACGCAGTATTTT
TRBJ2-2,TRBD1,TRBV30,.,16,CAWSTGAGANTGELFF,TGTGCCTGGAGCACAGGGGCCGGCGCGAACACCGGGGAGCTGTTTTTT
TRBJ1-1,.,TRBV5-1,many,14,CASRLPTGNTEAFF,TGCGCCAGCAGACTCCCGACAGGGAACACTGAAGCTTTCTTT
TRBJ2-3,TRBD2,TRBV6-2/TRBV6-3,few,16,CASSPGLAAYTDTQYF,TGTGCCAGCAGTCCGGGACTAGCGGCTTACACAGATACGCAGTATTTT
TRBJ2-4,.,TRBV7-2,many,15,CASSISQAAKNIQYF,TGTGCCAGCAGCATATCACAGGCAGCCAAAAACATTCAGTACTTC
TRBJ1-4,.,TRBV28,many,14,CAISTADSNEKLFF,TGTGCCATCTCAACCGCGGACAGTAATGAAAAACTGTTTTTT
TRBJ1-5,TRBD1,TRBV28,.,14,CASGDRADNQPQHF,TGTGCCAGCGGCGACAGGGCAGACAATCAGCCCCAGCATTTT
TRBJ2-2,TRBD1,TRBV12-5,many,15,CASGHGTENTGELFF,TGTGCTAGTGGTCACGGGACAGAGAACACCGGGGAGCTGTTTTTT
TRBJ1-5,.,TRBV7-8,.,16,CASSLGLLQVHQPQHF,TGTGCCAGCAGCTTAGGATTGCTACAGGTTCATCAGCCCCAGCATTTT
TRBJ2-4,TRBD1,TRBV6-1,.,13,CASRRGQGNIQYF,TGTGCCAGCAGACGTGGACAGGGAAACATTCAGTACTTC
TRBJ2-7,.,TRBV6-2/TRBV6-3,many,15,CASSRPGSLFYEQYF,TGTGCCAGCAGTCGCCCGGGCAGTTTATTCTACGAGCAGTACTTC
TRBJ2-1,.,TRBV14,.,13,CASRGAGENEQFF,TGTGCCAGCAGAGGGGCAGGGGAGAATGAGCAGTTCTTC
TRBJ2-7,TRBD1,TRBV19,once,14,CASSTRGQVDEQYF,TGTGCCAGTAGTACACGAGGACAGGTGGACGAGCAGTACTTC
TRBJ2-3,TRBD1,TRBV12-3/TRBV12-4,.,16,CASSRRDRHWTDTQYF,TGTGCCAGCAGTCGCCGGGACAGGCATTGGACAGATACGCAGTATTTT
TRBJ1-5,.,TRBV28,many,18,CASSPFYKGTAINQPQHF,TGTGCCAGCAGTCCCTTTTATAAGGGGACGGCCATCAATCAGCCCCAGCATTTT
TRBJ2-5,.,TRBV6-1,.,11,CASSYTETQYF,TGTGCCAGCAGTTACACGGAGACCCAGTACTTC
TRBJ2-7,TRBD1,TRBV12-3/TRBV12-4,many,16,CASSGGYGTGSYEQYF,TGTGCCAGCAGTGGGGGGTACGGGACAGGATCCTACGAGCAGTACTTC
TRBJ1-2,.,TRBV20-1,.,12,CSARGANYGYTF,TGCAGTGCTAGAGGAGCTAACTATGGCTACACCTTC
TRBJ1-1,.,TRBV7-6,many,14,CASSSGPGNTEAFF,TGTGCCAGCAGCTCGGGCCCAGGGAACACTGAAGCTTTCTTT
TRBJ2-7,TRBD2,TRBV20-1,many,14,CSATKLAGSYEQYF,TGCAGTGCTACAAAACTAGCGGGGTCCTACGAGCAGTACTTC
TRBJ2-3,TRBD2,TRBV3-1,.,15,CASSQDPTSGGTQYF,TGTGCCAGCAGCCAAGATCCGACTAGCGGAGGTACGCAGTATTTT
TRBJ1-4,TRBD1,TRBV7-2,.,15,CASSRETGTGISLFF,TGTGCCAGCAGCCGTGAAACCGGGACAGGGATATCTCTGTTTTTT
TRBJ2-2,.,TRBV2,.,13,CATPRGNTGELFF,TGTGCCACACCCAGGGGGAACACCGGGGAGCTGTTTTTT
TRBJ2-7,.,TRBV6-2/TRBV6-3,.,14,CASSATGDPNEQYF,TGTGCCAGCAGCGCTACCGGGGACCCCAACGAGCAGTACTTC
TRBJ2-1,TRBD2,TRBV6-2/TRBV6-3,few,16,CASRGTSGSSYNEQFF,TGTGCCAGCAGAGGGACTAGCGGGAGCTCCTACAATGAGCAGTTCTTC
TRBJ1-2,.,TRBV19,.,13,CASSIERNYGYTF,TGTGCCAGTAGTATAGAACGGAACTATGGCTACACCTTC
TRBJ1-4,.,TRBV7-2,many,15,CASSLGAGANEKLFF,TGTGCCAGCAGCTTAGGGGCAGGGGCTAATGAAAAACTGTTTTTT
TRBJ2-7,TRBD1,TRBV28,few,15,CASSLLPTGSYEQYF,TGTGCCAGCAGTTTATTACCGACAGGGTCCTACGAGCAGTACTTC
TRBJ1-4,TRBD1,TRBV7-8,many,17,CASSLVLLDRAGEKLFF,TGTGCCAGCAGCTTAGTTCTACTCGACAGGGCGGGTGAAAAACTGTTTTTT